The next 15 T cell receptor beta chains were all read from a single sample in a study of T-cell reconstitution after alpha-beta-depleted transplantation in children. A TCRbeta library incorporating unique molecular identifiers was prepared. In TCRdb, the PCR reads were re-called with MiXCR into one record per CDR3 protein. This table holds about 130,000 distinct CDR3 sequences, 8% to 10% found once. Sequences were derived from PBMCs, mostly from graft donor cells, sampled 180 days after TCRalphabeta/CD19-depleted stem cell transplant. Source of these receptors: a girl under three years old who had a stem cell transplant for combined immunodeficiency, so the T cells may come from the graft donor.

This clonotype has just a few counts. The V call is TRBV18, the J call TRBJ2-1; TRBD2 matches 10 bases. V shed 2 bases and J 9 bases; nucleotides not matched to a gene: 13. The CDR3 spans 17 residues. In germline, CDR1 is KGHSH, CDR2 LQKENI. The CDR3 region has the DNA TGTGCCAGCTCACCAACTATTACGGCTAGCGGGAGAGGTGAGCAGTTCTTC. Its protein is CASSPTITASGRGEQFF.

This clonotype was picked up a small number of times. The chain uses TRBV5-1 and TRBJ2-3; D unclear. The length of the CDR3 is 14 residues. Germline V CDR1 and CDR2: SGHRS, YFSETQ. V was trimmed by 0 bases and J by 3 bases, leaving 8 bases between them. For the CDR3, the DNA is TGCGCCAGCAGCTTGGAGTTGTGGACAGATACGCAGTATTTT. The encoded protein is CASSLELWTDTQYF.

The V and J genes are TRBV6-5 and TRBJ1-4; possible D gene TRBD1, 5 bases. Trimming left V 2 bases short and J 1 base short, with 8 bases between. The CDR3 length is 15 residues. Germline V CDR1 and CDR2: MNHEY, SVGAGI. The CDR3 nucleotides read TGTGCCAGCAGTTACCCGGGGGGAACTAATGAAAAACTGTTTTTT. It specifies CASSYPGGTNEKLFF.

This clonotype has a count of ten or more. The V and J genes are TRBV28 and TRBJ1-5, with 9 bases identical to TRBD1. CDR3 length: 14 amino acids. CDR1 is MDHEN and CDR2 is SYDVKM in the germline V gene. The ends lost 8 bases at V and 3 bases at J; junction bases unmatched: 5. CDR3 DNA sequence: TGTGCCAGCGGGACAGGGAAATTCAATCAGCCCCAGCATTTT. Translated: CASGTGKFNQPQHF.

This clonotype was recorded at least ten times. The chain is built from TRBV29-1 and TRBJ2-1; the match to TRBD2 covers 14 bases. The germline CDR1 and CDR2 sequences are SQVTM and ANQGSEA. The length of the CDR3 is 16 residues. V trimming: 4 bases; J trimming: 10 bases; junction bases outside the gene matches: 12. In DNA, the CDR3 is TGCAGCGTTGGGAGTAGGGGGACTAGCGGGAGATGGGAGCAGTTCTTC. This translates into CSVGSRGTSGRWEQFF.

In this sample, this clonotype turned up a few times. The chain carries TRBV20-1 and TRBJ2-3; 7 nucleotides line up with TRBD1. The germline gives CDR1 DFQATT, CDR2 SNEGSKA (reference sequence). This CDR3 is 14 amino acids long. V gave up 5 bases and J gave up 0 bases; unmatched junction bases: 5. Here the CDR3 reads CSADDRESTDTQYF. CDR3 DNA sequence: TGCAGTGCTGACGACAGGGAGAGCACAGATACGCAGTATTTT.

This clonotype was recorded many times. Germline and junction disagree at one end, which may indicate a read error. The chain joins TRBV10-3 to TRBJ2-1; tentatively, D is TRBD2 (6 bases). CDR3 length: 13 residues. CDR1 is ENHRY, CDR2 SYGVKD, per germline. The CDR3 spells CAIRTSNSNEHFF. The CDR3 DNA is TGTGCCATCAGGACTAGTAATTCCAATGAGCATTTCTTC.

This clonotype appeared a few times. The rearrangement uses TRBV4-1 and TRBJ1-1; D is perhaps TRBD1 (5 bases). Germline V gene data show CDR1 as MGHRA and CDR2 as YSYEKL. The CDR3 contains 15 residues. Trimming pared 4 bases from V and 6 bases from J, leaving 18 bases between. CDR3 protein: CASSRGRGLRSEAFF. The CDR3 coding sequence is TGCGCCAGCAGCCGTGGGCGGGGCCTGAGGTCTGAAGCTTTCTTT.

This chain uses TRBV20-1 with TRBJ2-7; 10 bases fit TRBD1. The CDR3 totals 16 residues. V gave up 0 bases and J gave up 2 bases; unmatched junction bases: 7. The germline V gene has CDR1 DFQATT and CDR2 SNEGSKA (reference sequence). The CDR3 reads CSARDPGQGFTYEQYF. CDR3 nucleotides: TGCAGTGCTAGAGACCCGGGACAGGGGTTTACCTACGAGCAGTACTTC.

This clonotype was detected a few times. The genes are TRBV28 and TRBJ2-7; 7 bases fit TRBD1. Germline CDR1 is MDHEN and CDR2 is SYDVKM. The CDR3 has 15 residues. Trimming cost V 2 bases and J 4 bases; bases outside gene matches: 8. The chain's CDR3 is CASSLQQGSWYEQYF. The CDR3 DNA reads TGTGCCAGCAGTTTACAACAGGGGAGCTGGTACGAGCAGTACTTC.

In this sample, this clonotype turned up a few times. This chain connects TRBV24-1 to TRBJ2-2; perhaps TRBD2 as D (6 bases). Trimming pared 5 bases from V and 6 bases from J, leaving 18 bases between. This CDR3 is 16 amino acids long. Germline values: CDR1 KGHDR, CDR2 SFDVKD. The CDR3 reads CATSGRRLGAAGELFF. DNA for the CDR3: TGTGCCACCAGTGGTCGGAGACTAGGGGCGGCCGGGGAGCTGTTTTTT.

This clonotype occurred a few times. The chain couples TRBV7-9 to TRBJ1-1; no reliable D call. Germline V gene lookup returns CDR1 SEHNR and CDR2 FQNEAQ (reference sequence). The germline V and J ends were trimmed by 2 bases and 1 base, with 14 bases remaining between them. This CDR3 region has 16 residues. CDR3 sequence (DNA): TGTGCCAGCAGCTTAAATGTCTGGGAGGGGAACACTGAAGCTTTCTTT. Translated, it gives CASSLNVWEGNTEAFF.

The chain recombines TRBV6-1 with TRBJ2-1; either TRBD1 or TRBD2 may supply D (5 bases each). The V and J ends lost 5 bases and 4 bases respectively, with 12 bases between them. The CDR3 loop spans 14 amino acids. The germline gives CDR1 MNHNS, CDR2 SASEGT. The CDR3 here is CASSRGPVYNEQFF. The CDR3 DNA reads TGTGCCAGCAGTCGGGGCCCGGTTTACAATGAGCAGTTCTTC.

The chain employs TRBV12-3 or TRBV12-4 and TRBJ2-1; D is uncertain. CDR3 size: 14 residues. Trimming cost V 5 bases and J 7 bases, with 15 bases left between them. The CDR3 DNA reads as TGTGCCAGCAGTCCTGGACGCCGAATAAATGAGCAGTTCTTC. This codes for CASSPGRRINEQFF.

This clonotype occurred a few times. This chain connects TRBV5-1 to TRBJ2-5, with 8 bases identical to TRBD1. Germline CDR1 SGHRS, CDR2 YFSETQ. This CDR3 has 13 amino acids. With 7 bases clipped from V and 7 bases from J, the junction kept 9 bases outside the gene matches. The CDR3 DNA follows: TGCGCCAGCGGCCCGGGACAGGCGGGGACCCAGTACTTC. Its protein is CASGPGQAGTQYF. The full variable domain, completed using reference TRBV5-1 and TRBJ2-5, is KAGVTQTPRYLIKTRGQQVTLSCSPISGHRSVSWYQQTPGQGLQFLFEYFSETQRNKGNFPGRFSGRQFSNSRSEMNVSTLELGDSALYLCASGPGQAGTQYFGPGTRLLVL.